The 7 T cell receptor beta chains below come from one sample, sequenced in a study of blood T cell repertoires in COVID-19. Sequencing used immunoSEQ multiplex PCR; TCRdb keeps in-frame clones, though not all of them. The sample includes approximately 440,000 clones, more than 70% of them seen just once. What was sequenced was peripheral blood. These receptors all stem from a woman aged 50 to 65 with COVID-19, enrolled during active disease.

This chain joins TRBV6-5 and TRBJ1-2; maybe TRBD1 (5 bases). The CDR3 is made up of 15 amino acids. Between the trimmed V and J ends, which lost 7 bases and 4 bases, there was a span of 19 bases. Germline V gives CDR1 MNHEY, CDR2 SVGAGI. The CDR3 DNA sequence: TGTGCCAGCAAACAGGACCCGGGGGACCCCTATGGCTACACCTTC. This encodes CASKQDPGDPYGYTF.

The chain employs TRBV28 and TRBJ1-3; D is unclear. Per germline, CDR1 MDHEN and CDR2 SYDVKM. The CDR3 length is 14 residues. Trimming took off 6 bases at V and 4 bases at J, with 13 bases between the two ends. CDR3 nucleotides: TGTGCCAGCAGCCAAGATGCAGGAGGAAACACCATATATTTT. It encodes CASSQDAGGNTIYF.

Comments on this clone: Other DNA sequences of this sample code for an identical CDR3. This chain links TRBV6-5 with TRBJ2-3; 7 bases align to TRBD2. The CDR3 is 14 residues long. Germline lookup yields CDR1 MNHEY and CDR2 SVGAGI. The V and J ends lost 6 bases and 0 bases, in that order; junction bases with no gene match: 3. The CDR3 region has the DNA TGTGCCAGCAGCTTAGCGGGCAGCACAGATACGCAGTATTTT. This gives the protein CASSLAGSTDTQYF.

This clone was seen a handful of times. The rearrangement uses TRBV10-3 and TRBJ1-1; tentative D call: TRBD1 (6 bases). With 6 bases removed from V and 1 base from J, the gap between germline ends came to 18 bases. CDR3 length equals 16 residues. Germline V gene data show CDR1 as ENHRY and CDR2 as SYGVKD. CDR3 DNA sequence: TGTGCCATCAGGAACATGCTTAGGACAGCGAACACTGAAGCTTTCTTT. Translating it yields CAIRNMLRTANTEAFF.

The chain joins TRBV6-6 to TRBJ2-3; 7 nucleotides align to TRBD1. V lost 6 bases, J lost 2 bases, and 5 bases stayed unmatched. CDR1 is MNHNY, CDR2 SVGAGI, per germline (reference sequence). This CDR3 region has 14 residues. The CDR3 reads CASSRDRATDTQYF. DNA for the CDR3: TGTGCCAGCAGCCGTGACAGGGCCACAGATACGCAGTATTTT.

The chain joins TRBV7-3 to TRBJ2-7; 10 bases map to TRBD1. There are 17 residues in the CDR3. With V trimmed by 5 bases and J by 7 bases, 17 bases remained unmatched. CDR1 and CDR2 from the germline V gene are SGHTA and FQGTGA. CDR3 region: CASSPNPLDRGGWEQYF. The CDR3 DNA reads TGTGCCAGCAGCCCCAACCCCCTGGACAGGGGGGGTTGGGAGCAGTACTTC.

This chain joins TRBV3-1 (or the pseudogene TRBV3-2) and TRBJ2-7; perhaps TRBD2 as D (5 bases). This CDR3 is built from 16 residues. The germline V and J ends were trimmed by 1 base and 3 bases, with 16 bases remaining between them. Looked up from germline, CDR1 is LGHDT and CDR2 is YNNKEL (reference sequence). Written as DNA, the CDR3 is TGTGCCAGCAGCCAAGGAGTAGGGAGTCCCCTCTACGAGCAGTACTTC. It codes for CASSQGVGSPLYEQYF.